This T cell receptor beta chain comes out of a study of blood T cells in healthy people across ages. Researchers collected approximately 9.9 milliliters of peripheral blood from every single donor. CDR1 and CDR2 from the germline V gene are DFQATT and SNEGSKA (reference sequence). The CDR3 totals 13 residues. Primed by a sample-barcoded 5' primer and a J-beta primer mix, a second PCR proceeded for about 7 to 11 cycles. TCRdb itself ran the 5' RACE reads through MiXCR, one entry per CDR3 protein. The sample includes roughly 1.7 million distinct CDR3 sequences, around 36% of them seen just once. Material: blood. The clonotype originates from a woman in her thirties in good health. The rearrangement joins TRBV20-1 to TRBJ2-5; 7 bases line up with TRBD1. The DNA end lines up better with TRBJ2-7; the J call may be wrong. CDR3 bases: TGCAGTGCCGTACAGGGGAAGGCCTACGAGCAGTACTTC. Its translation is CSAVQGKAYEQYF.